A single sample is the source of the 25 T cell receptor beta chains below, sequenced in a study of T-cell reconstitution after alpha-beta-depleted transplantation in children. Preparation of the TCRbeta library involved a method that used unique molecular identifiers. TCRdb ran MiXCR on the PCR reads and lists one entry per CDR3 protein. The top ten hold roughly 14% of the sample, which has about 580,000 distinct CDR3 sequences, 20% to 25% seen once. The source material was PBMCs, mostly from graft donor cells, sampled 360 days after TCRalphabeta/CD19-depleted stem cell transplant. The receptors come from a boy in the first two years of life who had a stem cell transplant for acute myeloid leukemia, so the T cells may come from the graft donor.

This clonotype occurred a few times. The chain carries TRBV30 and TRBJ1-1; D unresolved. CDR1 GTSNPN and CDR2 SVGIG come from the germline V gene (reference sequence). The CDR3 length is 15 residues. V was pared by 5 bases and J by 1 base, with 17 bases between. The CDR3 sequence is CAWEPGQPGNTEAFF. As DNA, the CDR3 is TGTGCCTGGGAGCCTGGCCAGCCGGGGAACACTGAAGCTTTCTTT. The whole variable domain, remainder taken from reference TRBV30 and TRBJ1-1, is SQTIHQWPATLVQPVGSPLSLECTVEGTSNPNLYWYRQAAGRGLQLLFYSVGIGQISSEVPQNLSASRPQDRQFILSSKKLLLSDSGFYLCAWEPGQPGNTEAFFGQGTRLTVV.

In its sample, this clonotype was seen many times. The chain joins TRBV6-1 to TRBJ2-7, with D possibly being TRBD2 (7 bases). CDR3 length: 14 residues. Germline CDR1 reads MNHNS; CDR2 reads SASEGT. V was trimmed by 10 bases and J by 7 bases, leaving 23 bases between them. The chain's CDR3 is CATDRGDIGGEQYF. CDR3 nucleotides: TGTGCCACAGACCGGGGGGACATCGGGGGAGAGCAGTACTTC.

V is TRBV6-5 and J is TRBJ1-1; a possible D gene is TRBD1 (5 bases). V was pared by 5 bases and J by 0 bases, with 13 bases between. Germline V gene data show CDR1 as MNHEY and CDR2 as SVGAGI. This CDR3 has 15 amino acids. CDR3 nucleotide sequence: TGTGCCAGCAGTATCGGGGCAGGTATGAACACTGAAGCTTTCTTT. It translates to CASSIGAGMNTEAFF.

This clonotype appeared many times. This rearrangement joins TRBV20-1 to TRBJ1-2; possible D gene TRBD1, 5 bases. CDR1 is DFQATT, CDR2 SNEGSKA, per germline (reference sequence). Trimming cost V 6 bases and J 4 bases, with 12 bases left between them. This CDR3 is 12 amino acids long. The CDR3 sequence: CSARRGGYGYTF. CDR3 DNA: TGCAGTGCCCGAAGGGGTGGCTATGGCTACACCTTC.

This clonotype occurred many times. The CDR3 bases are TGTGCCAGCAGCTTAGATCGAGGGACAGGGGGAGATACGCAGTATTTT. The encoded protein is CASSLDRGTGGDTQYF. The chain couples TRBV11-2 to TRBJ2-3; 11 bases are shared with TRBD1. Per the germline V gene, CDR1 is SGHAT and CDR2 is FQNNGV. V dropped 0 bases and J dropped 5; count of bases not matched to a gene: 4. The CDR3 contains 16 residues.

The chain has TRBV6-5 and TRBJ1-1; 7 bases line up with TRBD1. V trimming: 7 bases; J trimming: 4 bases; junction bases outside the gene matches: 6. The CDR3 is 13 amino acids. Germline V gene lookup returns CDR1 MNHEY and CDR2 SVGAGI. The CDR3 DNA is TGTGCCAGCACCGCAGACAGGGTCACTGAAGCTTTCTTT. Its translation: CASTADRVTEAFF.

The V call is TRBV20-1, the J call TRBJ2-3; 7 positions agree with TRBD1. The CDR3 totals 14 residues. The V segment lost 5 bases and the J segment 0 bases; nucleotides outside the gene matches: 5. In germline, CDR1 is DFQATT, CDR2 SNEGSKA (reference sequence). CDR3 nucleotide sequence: TGCAGTGCTGCCGGGACAGCTAGCACAGATACGCAGTATTTT. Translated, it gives CSAAGTASTDTQYF.

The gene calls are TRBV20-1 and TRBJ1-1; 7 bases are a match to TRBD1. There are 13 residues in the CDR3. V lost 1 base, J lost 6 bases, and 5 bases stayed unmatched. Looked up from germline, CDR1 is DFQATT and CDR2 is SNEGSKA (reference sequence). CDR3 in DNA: TGCAGTGCTAGAGCTTCCGGGACAGCTGAAGCTTTCTTT. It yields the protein CSARASGTAEAFF.

CDR3 sequence: CASRRGQGVNQPQHF. CDR3 bases: TGTGCCAGCAGGCGGGGACAGGGGGTTAATCAGCCCCAGCATTTT. The chain carries TRBV6-1 and TRBJ1-5, with TRBD1 matching 11 bases. The CDR3 is made up of 15 amino acids. V gave up 6 bases and J gave up 4 bases; unmatched junction bases: 5. Germline V lookup: CDR1 MNHNS, CDR2 SASEGT.

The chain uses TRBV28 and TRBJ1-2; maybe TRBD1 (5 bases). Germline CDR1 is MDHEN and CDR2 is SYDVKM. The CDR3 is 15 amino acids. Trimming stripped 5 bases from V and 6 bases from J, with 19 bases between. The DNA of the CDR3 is TGTGCCAGCAGTCCCCGGGACGGAGTGCACAATGGCTACACCTTC. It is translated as CASSPRDGVHNGYTF.

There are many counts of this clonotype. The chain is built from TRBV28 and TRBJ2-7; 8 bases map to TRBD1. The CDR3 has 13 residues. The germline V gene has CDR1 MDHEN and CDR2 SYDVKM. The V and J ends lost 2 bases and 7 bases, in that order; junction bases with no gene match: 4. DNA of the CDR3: TGTGCCAGCAGTTTACAGGGGGCCTTAGAGCAGTACGTC. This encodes CASSLQGALEQYV.

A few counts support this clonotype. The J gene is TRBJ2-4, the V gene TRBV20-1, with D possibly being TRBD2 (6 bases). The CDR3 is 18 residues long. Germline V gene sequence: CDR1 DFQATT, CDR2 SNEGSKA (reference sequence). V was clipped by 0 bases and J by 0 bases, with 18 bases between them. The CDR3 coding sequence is TGCAGTGCTAGAGATCTTGTCGGGGGACGGCTAGCCAAAAACATTCAGTACTTC. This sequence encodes CSARDLVGGRLAKNIQYF.

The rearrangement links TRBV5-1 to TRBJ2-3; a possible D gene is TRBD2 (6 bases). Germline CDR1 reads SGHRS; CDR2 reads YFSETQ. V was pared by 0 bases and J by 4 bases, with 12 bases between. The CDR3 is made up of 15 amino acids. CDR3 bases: TGCGCCAGCAGCTTGGAGGCTAGCGCGGCAGATACGCAGTATTTT. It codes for CASSLEASAADTQYF. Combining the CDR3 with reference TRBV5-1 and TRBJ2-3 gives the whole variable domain KAGVTQTPRYLIKTRGQQVTLSCSPISGHRSVSWYQQTPGQGLQFLFEYFSETQRNKGNFPGRFSGRQFSNSRSEMNVSTLELGDSALYLCASSLEASAADTQYFGPGTRLTVL.

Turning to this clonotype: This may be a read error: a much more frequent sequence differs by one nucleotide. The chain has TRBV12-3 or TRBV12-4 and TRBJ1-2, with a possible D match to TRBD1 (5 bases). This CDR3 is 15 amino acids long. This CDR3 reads CAGSLGWGTNYGYTF. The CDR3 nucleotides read TGTGCCGGCAGTTTGGGGTGGGGCACTAACTATGGCTACACCTTC.

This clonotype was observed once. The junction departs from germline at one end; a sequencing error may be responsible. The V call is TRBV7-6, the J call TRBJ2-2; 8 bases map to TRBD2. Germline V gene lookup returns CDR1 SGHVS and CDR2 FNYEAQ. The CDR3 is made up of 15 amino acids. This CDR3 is CASRLAGPNTGELFF. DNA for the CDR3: TGTGCCAGCAGATTAGCGGGGCCAAACACCGGGGAGCTGTTTTTT.

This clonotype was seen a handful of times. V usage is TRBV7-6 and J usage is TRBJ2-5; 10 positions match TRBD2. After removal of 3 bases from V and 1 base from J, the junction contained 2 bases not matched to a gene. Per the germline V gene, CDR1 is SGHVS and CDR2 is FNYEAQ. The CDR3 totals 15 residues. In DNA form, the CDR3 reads TGTGCCAGCAGCTTGAGCGGGGGGGTCCAAGAGACCCAGTACTTC. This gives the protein CASSLSGGVQETQYF.

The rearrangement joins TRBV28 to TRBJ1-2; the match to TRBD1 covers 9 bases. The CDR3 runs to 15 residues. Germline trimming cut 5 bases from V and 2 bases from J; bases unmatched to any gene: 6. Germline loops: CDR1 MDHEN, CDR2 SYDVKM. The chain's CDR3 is CASSVQGARNYGYTF. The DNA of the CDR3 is TGTGCCAGCAGTGTACAGGGGGCGCGAAACTATGGCTACACCTTC.

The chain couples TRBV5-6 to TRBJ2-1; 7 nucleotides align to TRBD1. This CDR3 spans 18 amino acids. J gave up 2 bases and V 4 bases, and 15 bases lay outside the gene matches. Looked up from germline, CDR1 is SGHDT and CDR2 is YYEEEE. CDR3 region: CASSRTRTGDRAYNEQFF. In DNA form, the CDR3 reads TGTGCCAGCAGCCGAACGAGAACAGGGGATAGGGCCTACAATGAGCAGTTCTTC.

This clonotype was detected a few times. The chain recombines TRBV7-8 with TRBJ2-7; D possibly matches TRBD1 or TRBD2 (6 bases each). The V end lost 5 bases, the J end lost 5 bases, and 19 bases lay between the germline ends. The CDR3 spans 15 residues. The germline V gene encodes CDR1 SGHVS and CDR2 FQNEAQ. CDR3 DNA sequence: TGTGCCAGCAGCCGGCGTGGGGGGCGCTTCCACGAGCAGTACGTC. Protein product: CASSRRGGRFHEQYV.

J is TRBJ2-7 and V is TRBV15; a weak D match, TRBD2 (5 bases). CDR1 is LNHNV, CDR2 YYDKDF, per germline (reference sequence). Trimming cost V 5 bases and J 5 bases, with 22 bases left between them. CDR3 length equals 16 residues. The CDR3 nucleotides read TGTGCCACCAGCCCTGGCCACTTAGATCCGAGGGACGAGCAGTACTTC. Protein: CATSPGHLDPRDEQYF.

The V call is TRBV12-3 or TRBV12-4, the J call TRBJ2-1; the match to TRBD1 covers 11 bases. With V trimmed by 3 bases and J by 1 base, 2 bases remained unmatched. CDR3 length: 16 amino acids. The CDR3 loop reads CASSFGTGGSYNEQFF. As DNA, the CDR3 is TGTGCCAGCAGTTTCGGGACAGGGGGATCCTACAATGAGCAGTTCTTC.

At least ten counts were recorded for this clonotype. The CDR3 coding sequence is TGTGCCACCTCGTATGGCTACAATGAGCAGTTCTTC. Translating gives CATSYGYNEQFF. The chain has TRBV12-3 or TRBV12-4 and TRBJ2-1; D is undetermined. This CDR3 spans 12 amino acids. V dropped 10 bases and J dropped 3 bases, with 10 bases sitting between them.

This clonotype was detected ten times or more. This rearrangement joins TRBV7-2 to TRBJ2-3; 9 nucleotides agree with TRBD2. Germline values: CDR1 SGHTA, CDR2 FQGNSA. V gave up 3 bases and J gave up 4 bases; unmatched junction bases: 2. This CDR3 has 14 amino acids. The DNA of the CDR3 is TGTGCCAGCAGCTTGCGGGGGGGGGCAGATACGCAGTATTTT. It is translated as CASSLRGGADTQYF.

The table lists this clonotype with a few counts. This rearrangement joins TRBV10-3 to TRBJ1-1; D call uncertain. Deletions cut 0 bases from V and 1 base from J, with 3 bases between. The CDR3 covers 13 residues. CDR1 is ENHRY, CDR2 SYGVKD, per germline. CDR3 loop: CAISESGNTEAFF. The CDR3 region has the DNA TGTGCCATCAGTGAGTCTGGGAACACTGAAGCTTTCTTT.

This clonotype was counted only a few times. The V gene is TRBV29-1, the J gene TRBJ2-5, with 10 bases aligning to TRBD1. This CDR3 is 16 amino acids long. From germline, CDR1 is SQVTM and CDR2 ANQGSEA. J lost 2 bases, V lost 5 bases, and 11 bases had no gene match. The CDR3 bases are TGCAGCGTTCAACCCCCGGGACAGGGGAGGCAAGAGACCCAGTACTTC. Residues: CSVQPPGQGRQETQYF. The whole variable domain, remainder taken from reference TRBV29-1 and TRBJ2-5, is SAVISQKPSRDICQRGTSLTIQCQVDSQVTMMFWYRQQPGQSLTLIATANQGSEATYESGFVIDKFPISRPNLTFSTLTVSNMSPEDSSIYLCSVQPPGQGRQETQYFGPGTRLLVL.